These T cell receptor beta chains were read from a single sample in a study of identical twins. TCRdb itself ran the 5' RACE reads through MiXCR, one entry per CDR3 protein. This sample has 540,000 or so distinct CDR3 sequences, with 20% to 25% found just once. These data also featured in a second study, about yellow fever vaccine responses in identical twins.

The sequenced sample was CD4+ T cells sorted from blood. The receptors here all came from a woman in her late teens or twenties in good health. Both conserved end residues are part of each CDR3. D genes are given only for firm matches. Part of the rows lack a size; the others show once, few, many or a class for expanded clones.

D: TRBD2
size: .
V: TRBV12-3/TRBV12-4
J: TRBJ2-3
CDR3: CASSLTNLAGIQDTQYF
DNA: TGTGCCAGCAGTTTAACCAACCTAGCGGGAATTCAAGATACGCAGTATTTT

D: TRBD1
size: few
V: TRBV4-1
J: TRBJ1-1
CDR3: CASSHRGQGNTEAFF
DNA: TGCGCCAGCAGCCATCGCGGACAGGGTAACACTGAAGCTTTCTTT

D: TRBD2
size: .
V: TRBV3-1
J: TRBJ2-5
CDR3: CASSHQRLLAPKGETQYF
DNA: TGTGCCAGCAGCCACCAAAGATTACTAGCGCCAAAGGGAGAGACCCAGTACTTC

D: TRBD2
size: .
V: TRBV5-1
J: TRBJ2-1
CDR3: CASSLRLAGYYNEQFF
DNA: TGCGCCAGCAGCTTGCGCCTAGCGGGATACTACAATGAGCAGTTCTTC

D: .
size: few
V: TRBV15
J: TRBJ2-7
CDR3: CATSRGADQAYEQYF
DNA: TGTGCCACCAGCAGAGGGGCGGACCAAGCCTACGAGCAGTACTTC

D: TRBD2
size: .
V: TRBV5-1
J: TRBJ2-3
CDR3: CASSVSSGRDTQYF
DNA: TGCGCCAGCAGCGTATCTAGCGGTAGGGATACGCAGTATTTT

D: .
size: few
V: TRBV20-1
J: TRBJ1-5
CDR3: CSASGGQGWGAQHF
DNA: TGCAGTGCTAGTGGGGGACAAGGGTGGGGAGCCCAGCATTTT

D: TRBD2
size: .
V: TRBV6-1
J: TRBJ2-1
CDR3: CASRDGLALGYNEQFF
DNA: TGTGCCAGCAGGGACGGACTAGCCCTGGGGTACAATGAGCAGTTCTTC

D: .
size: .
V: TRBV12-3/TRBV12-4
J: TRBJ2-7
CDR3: CASTFKGLSYEQYF
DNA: TGTGCCAGCACCTTTAAGGGACTCTCCTACGAGCAGTACTTC

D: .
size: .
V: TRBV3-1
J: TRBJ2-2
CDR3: CASSSSPTNTGELFF
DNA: TGTGCCAGCAGCTCCTCCCCCACGAACACCGGGGAGCTGTTTTTT

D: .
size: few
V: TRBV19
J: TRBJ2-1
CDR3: CASSIAGDYNEQFF
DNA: TGTGCCAGTAGTATAGCGGGAGACTACAATGAGCAGTTCTTC

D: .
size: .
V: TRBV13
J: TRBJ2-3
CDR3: CASSSRSKADTQYF
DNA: TGTGCCAGCAGCTCCAGATCTAAGGCAGATACGCAGTATTTT

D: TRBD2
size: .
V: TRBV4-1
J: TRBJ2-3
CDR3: CASSTLAGTDTQYF
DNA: TGCGCCAGCAGCACCCTAGCGGGCACAGATACGCAGTATTTT

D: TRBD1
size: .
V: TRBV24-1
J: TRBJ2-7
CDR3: CATSDPRTGGNEQYF
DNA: TGTGCCACCAGTGATCCCCGGACAGGGGGCAACGAGCAGTACTTC

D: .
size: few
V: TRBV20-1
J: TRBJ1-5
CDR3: CSAPGDSQPQHF
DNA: TGCAGTGCCCCCGGAGACAGTCAGCCCCAGCATTTT

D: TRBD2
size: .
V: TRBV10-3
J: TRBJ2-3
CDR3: CATEGLAGTSTDTQYF
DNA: TGTGCCACCGAAGGACTAGCGGGGACTAGCACAGATACGCAGTATTTT

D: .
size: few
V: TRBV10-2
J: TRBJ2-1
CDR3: CASNNPGPPNEQFF
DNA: TGCGCCAGCAACAACCCAGGGCCCCCCAATGAGCAGTTCTTC

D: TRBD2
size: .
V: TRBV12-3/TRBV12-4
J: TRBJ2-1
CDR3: CASGGLAGGRAYNEQFF
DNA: TGTGCCAGTGGAGGACTAGCGGGAGGTCGCGCCTACAATGAGCAGTTCTTC

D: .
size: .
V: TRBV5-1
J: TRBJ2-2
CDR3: CASRLQYTGELFF
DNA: TGCGCCAGCAGACTACAGTACACCGGGGAGCTGTTTTTT

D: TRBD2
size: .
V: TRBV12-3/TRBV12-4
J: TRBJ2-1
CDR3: CASSPGAGTSSYNEQFF
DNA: TGTGCCAGCAGTCCCGGGGCCGGGACTAGCTCCTACAATGAGCAGTTCTTC

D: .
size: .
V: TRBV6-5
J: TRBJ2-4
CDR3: CASSYSTAKNIQYF
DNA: TGTGCCAGCAGTTACTCGACAGCCAAAAACATTCAGTACTTC

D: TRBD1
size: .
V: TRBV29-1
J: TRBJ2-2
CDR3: CSVGTGGLSGELFF
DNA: TGCAGCGTAGGGACAGGGGGACTCTCGGGGGAGCTGTTTTTT

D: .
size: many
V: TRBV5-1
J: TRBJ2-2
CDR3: CASSPGQGGAGELFF
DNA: TGCGCCAGCAGCCCCGGACAGGGAGGGGCCGGGGAGCTGTTTTTT

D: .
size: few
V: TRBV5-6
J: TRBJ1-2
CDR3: CASSFRGTFNYGYTF
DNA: TGTGCCAGCAGCTTTCGTGGGACCTTTAACTATGGCTACACCTTC

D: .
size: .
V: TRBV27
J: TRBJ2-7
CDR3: CASDPARGRSYEQYF
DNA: TGTGCCAGCGACCCGGCGCGGGGTCGCTCCTACGAGCAGTACTTC

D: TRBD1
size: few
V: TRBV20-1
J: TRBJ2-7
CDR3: CSARAGQGFWYF
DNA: TGCAGTGCTCGCGCGGGACAGGGTTTTTGGTACTTC

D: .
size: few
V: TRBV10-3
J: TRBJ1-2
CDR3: CAISERLQGGTF
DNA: TGTGCCATCAGTGAACGACTCCAGGGCGGGACCTTC

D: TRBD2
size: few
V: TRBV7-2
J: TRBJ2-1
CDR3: CASRRTSGPYNEQFF
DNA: TGTGCCAGCAGGCGGACTAGCGGGCCCTACAATGAGCAGTTCTTC

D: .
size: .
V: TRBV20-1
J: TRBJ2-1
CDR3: CSARAPGRYNEQFF
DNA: TGCAGTGCTAGAGCGCCCGGGCGGTACAATGAGCAGTTCTTC

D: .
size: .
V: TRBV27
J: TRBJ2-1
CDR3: CASSPPDRNWQFF
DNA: TGTGCCAGCAGTCCCCCAGACAGAAATTGGCAGTTCTTC

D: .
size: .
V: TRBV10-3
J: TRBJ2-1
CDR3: CAISRDLYFNEQFF
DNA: TGTGCCATCAGCCGGGACTTGTATTTCAATGAGCAGTTCTTC

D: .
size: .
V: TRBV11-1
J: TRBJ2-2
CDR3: CASSHRNTGELFF
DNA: TGTGCCAGCAGCCACCGAAACACCGGGGAGCTGTTTTTT

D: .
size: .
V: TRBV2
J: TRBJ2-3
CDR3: CASSSQTGGGDTQYF
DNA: TGTGCCAGCAGTTCCCAGACCGGCGGTGGAGATACGCAGTATTTT

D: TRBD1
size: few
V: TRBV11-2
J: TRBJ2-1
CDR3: CASSYYRGRNEQFF
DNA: TGTGCCAGCAGCTACTACAGGGGACGGAATGAGCAGTTCTTC

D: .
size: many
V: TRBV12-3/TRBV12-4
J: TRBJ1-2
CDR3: CASSLQGGSYGYTF
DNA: TGTGCCAGCAGTTTGCAAGGGGGGAGCTATGGCTACACCTTC

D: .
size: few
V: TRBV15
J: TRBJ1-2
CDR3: CATSRPPASNYGYTF
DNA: TGTGCCACCAGCAGACCTCCCGCTTCTAACTATGGCTACACCTTC

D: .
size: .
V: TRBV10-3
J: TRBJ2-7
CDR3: CAIRGGGSYEQYF
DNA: TGTGCCATCAGGGGAGGAGGCTCCTACGAGCAGTACTTC

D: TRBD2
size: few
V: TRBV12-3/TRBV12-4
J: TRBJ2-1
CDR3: CASSSRLAGNNEQFF
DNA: TGTGCCAGCAGTTCCCGACTAGCGGGAAACAATGAGCAGTTCTTC

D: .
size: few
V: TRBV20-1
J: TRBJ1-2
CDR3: CSARNRVDGYTF
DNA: TGCAGTGCTAGGAACAGGGTTGACGGCTACACCTTC

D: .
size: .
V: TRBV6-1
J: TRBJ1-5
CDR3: CASRRGSDAGQPQHF
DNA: TGTGCCAGCAGGCGGGGAAGTGATGCAGGTCAGCCCCAGCATTTT

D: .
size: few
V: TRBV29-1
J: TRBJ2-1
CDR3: CSVTVGEQFF
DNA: TGCAGCGTTACGGTAGGCGAGCAGTTCTTC

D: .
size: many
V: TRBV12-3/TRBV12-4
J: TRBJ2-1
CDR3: CASSLVAGEQFF
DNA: TGTGCCAGCAGTTTAGTGGCGGGTGAGCAGTTCTTC

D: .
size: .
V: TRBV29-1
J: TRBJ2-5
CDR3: CSVEVNPLETQYF
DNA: TGCAGCGTTGAGGTGAACCCGTTGGAGACCCAGTACTTC

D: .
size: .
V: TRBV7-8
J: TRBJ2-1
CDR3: CVSSRGLVSYNEQFF
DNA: TGTGTCAGCAGCCGCGGGCTAGTCTCCTACAATGAGCAGTTCTTC

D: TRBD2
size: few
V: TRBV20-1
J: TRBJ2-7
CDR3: CSAGGTSGNQQYF
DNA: TGCAGTGCCGGGGGGACTAGCGGGAACCAGCAGTACTTC

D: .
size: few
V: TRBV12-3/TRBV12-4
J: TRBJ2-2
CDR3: CASSQLLGQELFF
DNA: TGTGCCAGCAGCCAACTCCTAGGGCAGGAGCTGTTTTTT

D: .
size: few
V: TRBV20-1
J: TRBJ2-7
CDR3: CSASPGLSYEQYF
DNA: TGCAGTGCTAGTCCGGGACTCTCCTACGAGCAGTACTTC

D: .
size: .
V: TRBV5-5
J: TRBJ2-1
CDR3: CASSLLIRNSYNEQFF
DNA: TGTGCCAGCAGCTTGCTCATCCGGAACTCCTACAATGAGCAGTTCTTC

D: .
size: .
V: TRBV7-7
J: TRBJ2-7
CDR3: CASSKTRGGEQYF
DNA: TGTGCCAGCAGCAAAACGCGAGGCGGCGAGCAGTACTTC

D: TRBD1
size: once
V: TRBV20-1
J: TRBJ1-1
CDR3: CSARDGGTGGFEAFF
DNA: TGCAGTGCTAGAGATGGGGGGACAGGGGGCTTTGAAGCTTTCTTT

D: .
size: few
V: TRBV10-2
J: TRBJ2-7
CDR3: CASSDRGEKQYF
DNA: TGCGCCAGCAGTGATCGAGGAGAGAAGCAGTACTTC

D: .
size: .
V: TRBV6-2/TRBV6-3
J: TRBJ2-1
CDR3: CASTARDSRNEQFF
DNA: TGTGCCAGCACGGCCCGGGACTCCAGGAATGAGCAGTTCTTC

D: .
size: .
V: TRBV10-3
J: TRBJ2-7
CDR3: CAIASVGSAYEQYF
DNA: TGTGCCATCGCCAGCGTGGGGAGTGCCTACGAGCAGTACTTC

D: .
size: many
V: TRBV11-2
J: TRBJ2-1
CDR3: CASSLVGNNEQFF
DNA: TGTGCCAGCAGCTTAGTGGGGAACAATGAGCAGTTCTTC

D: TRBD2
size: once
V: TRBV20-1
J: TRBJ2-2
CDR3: CSARDLASGSPNTGELFF
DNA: TGCAGTGCTAGAGATCTGGCTAGCGGGAGCCCGAACACCGGGGAGCTGTTTTTT

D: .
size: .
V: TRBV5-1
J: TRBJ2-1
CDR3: CASSQGHDSYNEQFF
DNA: TGCGCCAGCAGCCAAGGACACGACTCCTACAATGAGCAGTTCTTC